These 2 T cell receptor beta chains originate from one sample sequenced in a study of regulatory T cells in long-lasting Graves disease. Time point reported: persistent/refractory GD, antithyroid drugs over 5 years with positive TRAb. Making the TCR library involved RNA that had been extracted from PBMCs. Researchers made TCR beta libraries by using iRepertoire HTBI primers and running Arm-PCR on CDR3 regions. TCRdb re-called the multiplex PCR reads through MiXCR, storing one row per CDR3 protein. This table has some 440,000 distinct CDR3 sequences, less than 25% appearing once. The sequenced sample was peripheral blood mononuclear cells (PBMCs), obtained when the disease was refractory, from a patient treated with antithyroid drugs. The receptors stem from a female donor with Graves disease.

The V call is TRBV4-2, the J call TRBJ2-3, with D unresolved. This CDR3 comprises 17 residues. The V gene's germline CDR1 is LGHNA and CDR2 YNFKEQ. The V gene lost 0 bases and the J gene lost 6 bases, with 19 bases spanning the gap. The CDR3, as DNA: TGTGCCAGCAGCCAAGATCCCCTAGGTGGGGTGATGGATACGCAGTATTTT. Translated: CASSQDPLGGVMDTQYF.

This chain joins TRBV29-1 and TRBJ2-7; 7 nucleotides align to TRBD1. The junction had 9 bases not matched to a gene; V was cut back by 7 bases and J by 0 bases. The CDR3 has 14 residues. The germline V gene has CDR1 SQVTM and CDR2 ANQGSEA. This CDR3 is CSASGTESSYEQYF. For the CDR3, the DNA is TGCAGCGCCTCCGGGACAGAGAGCTCCTACGAGCAGTACTTC.